This note documents a single T cell receptor beta chain sequence. The authors' processing: Scientists estimated how many nucleated cells there were by amplifying reference gene primers. TCRdb's copy holds only in-frame clones and misses some; the assay was immunoSEQ multiplex PCR. V, J and clone size were drawn from that table, and D and trimming were deduced from the DNA. This sample has some 140,000 clones, with about 86% found just once. This entry belongs to a study of blood T cell repertoires in COVID-19. The overall study: Acute and convalescent COVID-19 samples came from the United States, Italy and Spain.

The V end lost 5 bases, the J end lost 0 bases, and 22 bases lay between the germline ends. The CDR3 loop spans 19 amino acids. CDR1 KGHDR and CDR2 SFDVKD come from the germline V gene. The sequenced sample consisted of peripheral blood. The sequence was obtained from a woman between 55 and 75 years old with acute or convalescent COVID-19. This sequence joins TRBV24-1 and TRBJ1-5; tentative D call: TRBD1 (6 bases). The CDR3 spells CATSGQDGRYRHSNQPQHF. The CDR3, as DNA: TGTGCCACCAGTGGACAGGACGGACGCTACAGACATAGCAATCAGCCCCAGCATTTT.